The clone carrying this TCR beta chain was picked up many times. There were TCR beta CDR3 regions amplified from RNA transcripts. HTBI primers were the set used in a first-round RT-PCR of the TCR CDR3. TCRdb fed the multiplex PCR reads into MiXCR, producing one record per CDR3 protein. The profile shows a few hundred thousand distinct CDR3 sequences, under 25% of them singletons. The sample comes from a study of T cells in Graves' hyperthyroidism and ophthalmopathy. Study background: Peripheral blood was obtained at initial diagnosis, preceding any treatment.

The V and J ends lost 0 bases and 2 bases respectively, with 13 bases between them. The germline V gene encodes CDR1 LNHDA and CDR2 SQIVND (reference sequence). The CDR3 has 16 amino acids. Sequencing was performed on blood. The chain combines TRBV19 with TRBJ1-2; TRBD1 might be the D (5 bases). The TCR comes from a man aged 18 to 35 with Graves' hyperthyroidism. For the CDR3, the DNA is TGTGCCAGTAGTATAGACTCCCAGGGACTCAACTATGGCTACACCTTC. This codes for CASSIDSQGLNYGYTF. The full variable domain, completed using reference TRBV19 and TRBJ1-2, is DGGITQSPKYLFRKEGQNVTLSCEQNLNHDAMYWYRQDPGQGLRLIYYSQIVNDFQKGDIAEGYSVSREKKESFPLTVTSAQKNPTAFYLCASSIDSQGLNYGYTFGSGTRLTVV.